This T cell receptor (beta chain) emerged from a study of blood T cell repertoires in COVID-19. Across the whole study: Whether acute or convalescent, the COVID-19 samples came from the United States, Italy and Spain.

Germline V gives CDR1 MNHEY, CDR2 SVGEGT. Trimming at V came to 6 bases and at J to 3 bases, leaving 10 bases not matched to a gene. The CDR3 loop spans 15 amino acids. Method: immunoSEQ multiplex PCR; TCRdb's copy keeps in-frame clones and lacks some. The sample holds hundreds of thousands of clones, roughly four fifths seen once. Sequencing was performed on peripheral blood. The chain employs TRBV6-2 or TRBV6-3 and TRBJ2-7; 8 bases align to TRBD1. This receptor was taken from a woman older than 75 with acute or convalescent COVID-19. CDR3 in DNA: TGTGCCAGCAGCTCATCCGGACAGGGAGTCTACGAGCAGTACTTC. This codes for CASSSSGQGVYEQYF.